This note documents a single T cell receptor beta chain sequence. The germline gives CDR1 SGHKS, CDR2 YYEKEE (reference sequence). The CDR3 runs 14 residues. V dropped 2 bases and J dropped 1 base, with 9 bases sitting between them. This sample stems from a study of T cell changes during pregnancy in multiple sclerosis. Assay used: immunoSEQ multiplex PCR; TCRdb lists only in-frame clones, some missing. The data contain roughly 23,000 clones, around 87% of them singletons. This chain uses TRBV5-5 with TRBJ1-1; a possible D gene is TRBD1 (5 bases). The clonotype comes from a female donor in good health, enrolled as a control in a pregnancy study. Sequenced here: CD4+ T cells from peripheral blood mononuclear cells, sampled in the second trimester of pregnancy. The CDR3 region is CASSFRTWNTEAFF. CDR3 in DNA: TGTGCCAGCAGCTTCCGGACATGGAACACTGAAGCTTTCTTT.